Listed below are T cell receptor beta chains from one sample, sequenced in a study of blood T cell repertoires in COVID-19. Here immunoSEQ multiplex PCR was the method, and the copy in TCRdb shows in-frame clones only, minus some. The sample comprises roughly 280,000 clones, 80% to 90% of which are singletons, and 11% rests with the top ten. The sequencing sample was made of peripheral blood. Source of these receptors: a woman aged 70 to 79 with acute or convalescent COVID-19. The CDR3 runs from the conserved cysteine through the conserved F or W. The order of the fields is J gene, clone size, D gene, V gene, CDR3 DNA, CDR3 protein. D genes are given only for firm matches. Clone size is stated in some rows and not others, as once, few, many or a class when expanded.

>TRBJ2-7|NA|NA|TRBV11-1
TGTGCCAGCAGTATTCCGGGTTACGAGCAGTACTTC
CASSIPGYEQYF
>TRBJ2-5|NA|TRBD1|TRBV7-9
TGTGCCAGCACCTCGACAGGGGCGCTTGAGACCCAGTACTTC
CASTSTGALETQYF
>TRBJ1-1|NA|NA|TRBV20-1
TGCAGTAATACGGGAGGGCTTGAAGCTTTCTTT
CSNTGGLEAFF
>TRBJ2-1|NA|NA|TRBV7-9
TGTGCCAGCAGCCAGCTAGTCCTATCGGCGCAGTTCTTC
CASSQLVLSAQFF
>TRBJ2-7|NA|NA|TRBV10-1
TGCGCCAGCAGCAAAAGGGGTGGCGAGCAGTACTTC
CASSKRGGEQYF
>TRBJ2-7|NA|TRBD1|TRBV18
TGTGCCAGCTCACTGGGACAGGTCCCCTACGAGCAGTACTTC
CASSLGQVPYEQYF
>TRBJ1-2|NA|NA|TRBV6-5
TGTGCCAGCAGTTACGAGATTAACTATGGCTACACCTTC
CASSYEINYGYTF
>TRBJ1-4|NA|TRBD1|TRBV6-5
TGTGCCAGCAGTCAGGGACAGGGGTATGAAAAACTGTTTTTT
CASSQGQGYEKLFF
>TRBJ2-2|NA|NA|TRBV2
TGTGCCGGCAGAGGGGTGAACACCGGGGAGCTGTTTTTT
CAGRGVNTGELFF
>TRBJ1-5|few|NA|TRBV2
TGTGCCAGCAGTCAGGACTCAATCAATCAGCCCCAGCATTTT
CASSQDSINQPQHF
>TRBJ1-1|NA|NA|TRBV6-6
TGTGCCAGCAGAGAACGGGTCCCCAACACTGAAGCTTTCTTT
CASRERVPNTEAFF
>TRBJ2-2|NA|TRBD2|TRBV7-8
TGTGCCAGCAGCTTAGACGGCGGGAGGAACACCGGGGAGCTGTTTTTT
CASSLDGGRNTGELFF
>TRBJ1-4|NA|NA|TRBV27
TGTGCCAGCAGTCCCCTGGGGGGTGGGAATGAAAAACTGTTTTTT
CASSPLGGGNEKLFF
>TRBJ2-2|NA|TRBD2|TRBV7-2
TGTGCCAGCAGCTTAGGACTAGCGGGGGAGACCGGGGAGCTGTTTTTT
CASSLGLAGETGELFF
>TRBJ2-3|NA|TRBD2|TRBV6-2/TRBV6-3
TGTGCCAGCAGCCAGCGGGGGGCCACTTCGGATACGCAGTATTTT
CASSQRGATSDTQYF
>TRBJ1-2|NA|TRBD1|TRBV20-1
TGCAGTGCTAGATCGGGACAGGGCTACACCTTC
CSARSGQGYTF
>TRBJ1-6|NA|NA|TRBV4-1
TGCGCCAGCAGCCCTGCTGGTGGGCAGAGAGAGGGTTCCTATAATTCACCCCTCCACTTT
CASSPAGGQREGSYNSPLHF
>TRBJ1-5|NA|TRBD1|TRBV30
TGTGCCTGGGCCGACAGGGCTTTTGCACAGCCCCAGCATTTT
CAWADRAFAQPQHF
>TRBJ1-1|NA|NA|TRBV7-8
TGTGCCAGCAGCGTCCAGGGAACCTACACTGAAGCTTTCTTT
CASSVQGTYTEAFF
>TRBJ2-1|once|TRBD2|TRBV4-1
TGCGCCAGCAGCCACCCCCTACTAGCGGGTGGGAGTGAGCAGTTCTTC
CASSHPLLAGGSEQFF
>TRBJ1-2|NA|NA|TRBV25-1
TGTGCCAGCAGTGCAAGTGAGGCCGGCTACACCTTC
CASSASEAGYTF
>TRBJ1-6|NA|NA|TRBV20-1
TGCAGTGCTAGTGGCAGCTCCTATAATTCACCCCTCCACTTT
CSASGSSYNSPLHF
>TRBJ2-7|NA|TRBD1|TRBV7-9
TGTGCCAGCAGCACTAAACAGGGGTACGAGCAGTACTTC
CASSTKQGYEQYF
>TRBJ1-4|NA|NA|TRBV30
TGTGCCTGGAGTACAGGGCTAGAAAAACTGTTTTTT
CAWSTGLEKLFF
>TRBJ1-5|NA|TRBD1|TRBV4-1
TGCGCCAGCAGCCAAGTTTCTGGGGACAGAGGGAAGCCCCAGCATTTT
CASSQVSGDRGKPQHF
>TRBJ1-1|NA|NA|TRBV19
TGTGCCAGTAGTATAGATAGTAGACAGGAAGCTTTCTTT
CASSIDSRQEAFF
>TRBJ2-5|NA|NA|TRBV9
TGTGCCAGCAGCGTAGAGGGACTGAGAGAGACCCAGTACTTC
CASSVEGLRETQYF
>TRBJ2-3|NA|TRBD2|TRBV9
TGTGCCAGCAGCCTGTACTCCGGGACTAGCGGGGGGAATACGCAGTATTTT
CASSLYSGTSGGNTQYF
>TRBJ1-1|NA|NA|TRBV7-9
TGTGCCAGCAGCTTTTTGACGGGAAACACTGAAGCTTTCTTT
CASSFLTGNTEAFF
>TRBJ1-6|NA|NA|TRBV7-2
TGTGCCAGCAGCCCCCGGAGGTATTCACCCCTCCACTTT
CASSPRRYSPLHF
>TRBJ1-2|NA|TRBD1|TRBV6-5
TGTGCCAGCAGGGGCTGGGACAGGGGGAACTATGGCTACACCTTC
CASRGWDRGNYGYTF
>TRBJ2-7|NA|TRBD2|TRBV2
TGTGCCAGCAGCCCGGGGGGGGCGTTGTACTTC
CASSPGGALYF
>TRBJ2-7|NA|NA|TRBV5-1
TGCGCCAGCAGCTTGGAAGGGAGCTCCTACGAGCAGTACTTC
CASSLEGSSYEQYF
>TRBJ1-1|NA|NA|TRBV25-1
TGTGCCAGCAGTGAATGGGAGGGCCACACTGAAGCTTTCTTT
CASSEWEGHTEAFF
>TRBJ2-7|NA|NA|TRBV28
TGTGCCAGCAGTTCAATGCCACCGACAGGGAGGCTCTACGAGCAGTACTTC
CASSSMPPTGRLYEQYF
>TRBJ1-2|few|NA|TRBV29-1
TGCAGCGTTCGGGGGACGGTAAACTATGGCTACACCTTC
CSVRGTVNYGYTF
>TRBJ2-1|NA|NA|TRBV12-3/TRBV12-4
TGTGCCAGCAGTGCCAACAGGCCGCAGTTCTTC
CASSANRPQFF
>TRBJ2-5|few|NA|TRBV6-1
TGTGCCAGCAGTGAGCTAACCAGGGTAGGGGAGACCCAGTACTTC
CASSELTRVGETQYF
>TRBJ2-3|NA|TRBD2|TRBV19
TGTGCCAGTAGCCCGGGACTAGCGGGCACAGATACGCAGTATTTT
CASSPGLAGTDTQYF
>TRBJ2-3|NA|NA|TRBV7-6
TGTGCCAGCAGCTTAGTGGGGGGGCCCTCGGATACGCAGTATTTT
CASSLVGGPSDTQYF
>TRBJ1-1|NA|TRBD1|TRBV15
TGTGCCACCAGCAGTGGTACCGACAGGGGGCCATTGAACACTGAAGCTTTCTTT
CATSSGTDRGPLNTEAFF
>TRBJ1-4|NA|TRBD1|TRBV3-1/TRBV3-2
TGTGCCAGCAGCTCAAGGACAGGCCCTAATGAAAAACTGTTTTTT
CASSSRTGPNEKLFF
>TRBJ1-2|NA|NA|TRBV19
TGTGCCAGTAGTGCTGGCACACTACCCTCGCGGGGCTACACCTTC
CASSAGTLPSRGYTF
>TRBJ1-4|NA|NA|TRBV6-5
TGTGCCAGCAGGTTCACAGGGCCGAATGAAAAACTGTTTTTT
CASRFTGPNEKLFF
>TRBJ2-1|NA|TRBD2|TRBV4-1
TGCGCCAGCAGCCACAGGACGGGGGGACCTTGGAATGAGCAGTTCTTC
CASSHRTGGPWNEQFF